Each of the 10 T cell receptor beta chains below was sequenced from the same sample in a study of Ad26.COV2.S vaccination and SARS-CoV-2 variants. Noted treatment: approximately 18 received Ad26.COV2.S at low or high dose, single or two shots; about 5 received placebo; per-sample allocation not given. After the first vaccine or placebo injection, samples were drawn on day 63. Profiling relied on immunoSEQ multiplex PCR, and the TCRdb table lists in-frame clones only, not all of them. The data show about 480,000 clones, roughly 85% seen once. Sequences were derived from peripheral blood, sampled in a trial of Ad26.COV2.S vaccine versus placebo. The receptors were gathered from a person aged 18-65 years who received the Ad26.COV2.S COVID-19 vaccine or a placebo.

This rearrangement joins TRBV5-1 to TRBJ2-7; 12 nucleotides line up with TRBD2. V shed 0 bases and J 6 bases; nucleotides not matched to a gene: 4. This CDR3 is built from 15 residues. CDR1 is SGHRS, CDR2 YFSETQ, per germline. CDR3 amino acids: CASSLAGLAGPEQYF. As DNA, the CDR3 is TGCGCCAGCAGCTTGGCGGGACTAGCGGGTCCCGAGCAGTACTTC.

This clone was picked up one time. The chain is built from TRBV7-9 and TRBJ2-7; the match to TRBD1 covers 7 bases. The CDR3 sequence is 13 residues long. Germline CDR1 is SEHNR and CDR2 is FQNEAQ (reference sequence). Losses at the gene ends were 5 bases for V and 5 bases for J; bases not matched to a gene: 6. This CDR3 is CASSPEGGNEQYF. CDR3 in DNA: TGTGCCAGCAGCCCTGAAGGGGGCAACGAGCAGTACTTC.

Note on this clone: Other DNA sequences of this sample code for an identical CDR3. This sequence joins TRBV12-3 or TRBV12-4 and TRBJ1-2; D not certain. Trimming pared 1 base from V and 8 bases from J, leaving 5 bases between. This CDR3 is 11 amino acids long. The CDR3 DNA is TGTGCCAGCAGTTTAGGTCGGGGCTACACCTTC. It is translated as CASSLGRGYTF.

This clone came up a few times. The CDR3 here is CASSPLDRDNGYTF. The CDR3 bases are TGTGCCAGCTCGCCCCTGGACAGGGATAATGGCTACACCTTC. The chain links TRBV18 to TRBJ1-2; 8 bases line up with TRBD1. Trimming at V came to 6 bases and at J to 6 bases, leaving 9 bases not matched to a gene. CDR1 KGHSH and CDR2 LQKENI come from the germline V gene. The CDR3 has 14 amino acids.

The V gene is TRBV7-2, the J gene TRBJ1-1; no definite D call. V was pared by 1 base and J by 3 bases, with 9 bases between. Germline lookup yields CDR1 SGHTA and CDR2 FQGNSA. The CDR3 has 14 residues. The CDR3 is CASSLVGYHTEAFF. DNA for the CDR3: TGTGCCAGCAGCTTAGTCGGGTACCACACTGAAGCTTTCTTT.

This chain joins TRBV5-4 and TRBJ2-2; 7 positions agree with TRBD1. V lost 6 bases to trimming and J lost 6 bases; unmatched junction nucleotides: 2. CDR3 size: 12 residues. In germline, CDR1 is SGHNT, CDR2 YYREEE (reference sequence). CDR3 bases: TGTGCCAGCAACACAGGGGCCGGGGAGCTGTTTTTT. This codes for CASNTGAGELFF.

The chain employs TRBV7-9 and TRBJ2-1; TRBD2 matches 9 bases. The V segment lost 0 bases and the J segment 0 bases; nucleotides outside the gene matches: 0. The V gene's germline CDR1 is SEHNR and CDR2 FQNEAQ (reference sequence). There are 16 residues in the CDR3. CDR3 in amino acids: CASSLASGSSYNEQFF. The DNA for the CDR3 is TGTGCCAGCAGCTTAGCTAGCGGGAGCTCCTACAATGAGCAGTTCTTC.

CDR3 protein: CASSLMTANYGYTF. CDR3 nucleotide sequence: TGTGCCAGCAGCTTAATGACGGCTAACTATGGCTACACCTTC. The chain has TRBV7-2 and TRBJ1-2; D is unresolved. Germline loops: CDR1 SGHTA, CDR2 FQGNSA. V lost 2 bases and J lost 0, with 7 bases in between. CDR3 length equals 14 residues.

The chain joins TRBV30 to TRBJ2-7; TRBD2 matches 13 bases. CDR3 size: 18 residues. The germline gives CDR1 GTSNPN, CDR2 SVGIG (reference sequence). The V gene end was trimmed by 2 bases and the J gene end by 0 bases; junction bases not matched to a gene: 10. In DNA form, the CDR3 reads TGTGCCTGGAGTCCTCCGGGACTAGCGGGACCCAGCTCCTACGAGCAGTACTTC. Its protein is CAWSPPGLAGPSSYEQYF.

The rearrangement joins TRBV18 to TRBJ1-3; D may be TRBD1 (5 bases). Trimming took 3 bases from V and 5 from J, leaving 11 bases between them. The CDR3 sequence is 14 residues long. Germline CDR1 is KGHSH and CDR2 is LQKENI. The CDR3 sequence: CASSPGGLRNTIYF. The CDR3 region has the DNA TGTGCCAGCTCACCGGGGGGACTCAGAAACACCATATATTTT.